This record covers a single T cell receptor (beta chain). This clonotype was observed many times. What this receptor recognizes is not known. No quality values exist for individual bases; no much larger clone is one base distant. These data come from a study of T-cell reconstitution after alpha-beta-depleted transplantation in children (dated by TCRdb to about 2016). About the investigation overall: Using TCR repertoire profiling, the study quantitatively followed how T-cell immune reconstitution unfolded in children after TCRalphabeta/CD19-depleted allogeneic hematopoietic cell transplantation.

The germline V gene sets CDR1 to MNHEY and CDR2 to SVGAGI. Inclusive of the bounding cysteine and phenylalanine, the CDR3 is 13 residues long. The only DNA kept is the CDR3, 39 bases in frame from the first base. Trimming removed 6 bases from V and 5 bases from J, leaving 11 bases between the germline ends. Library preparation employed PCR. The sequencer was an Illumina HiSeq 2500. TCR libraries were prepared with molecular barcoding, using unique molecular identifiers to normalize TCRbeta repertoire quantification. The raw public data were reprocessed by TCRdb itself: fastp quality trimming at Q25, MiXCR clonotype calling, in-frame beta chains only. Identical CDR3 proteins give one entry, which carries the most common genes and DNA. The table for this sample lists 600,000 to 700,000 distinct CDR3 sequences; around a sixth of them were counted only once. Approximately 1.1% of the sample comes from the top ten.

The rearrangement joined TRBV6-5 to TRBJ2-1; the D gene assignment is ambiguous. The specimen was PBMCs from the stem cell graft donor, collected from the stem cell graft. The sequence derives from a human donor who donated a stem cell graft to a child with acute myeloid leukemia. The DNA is TGTGCCAGCAGACCAGAGGTCAACAATGAGCAGTTCTTC. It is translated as CASRPEVNNEQFF.